This T cell receptor (beta chain) stems from a study of blood T cell repertoires in COVID-19. Original data processing: Reference gene primers were amplified, and this amplification served to estimate nucleated cell counts. Sequencing used immunoSEQ multiplex PCR; TCRdb keeps in-frame clones, though not all of them. V and J calls and clone size come straight from that table; D and trimming were deduced from the DNA. Among under 250,000 clones listed, 75% to 85% were seen once. Deletions cut 5 bases from V and 5 bases from J, with 8 bases between. The germline V gene has CDR1 KGHDR and CDR2 SFDVKD. The CDR3 has 13 residues.

The receptor was derived from a man aged 50 to 59 with COVID-19, enrolled during active disease. The sample consisted of peripheral blood. The chain has TRBV24-1 and TRBJ1-4; D remains unclear. The CDR3 bases are TGTGCCACCAGTGCTTCTCCCAATGAAAAACTGTTTTTT. Its protein product is CATSASPNEKLFF.